The 5 T cell receptor beta chains below were found in one sample sequenced in a study of T cell responses to AZD1222 COVID-19 vaccine. TCRdb keeps only in-frame clones here, not all; method: immunoSEQ multiplex PCR. The sample has under 150,000 clones, over 75% seen once. This specimen consisted of peripheral blood, obtained on day 0 of AZD1222 vaccination. The receptors derive from an adult in good health.

This rearrangement joins TRBV30 to TRBJ1-4; no clear D gene. The germline V and J ends were trimmed by 7 bases and 0 bases, with 12 bases remaining between them. Germline-derived CDR1 and CDR2 are GTSNPN and SVGIG (reference sequence). There are 14 residues in the CDR3. This chain's CDR3 is CAFNFQATNEKLFF. The CDR3 DNA reads TGTGCCTTCAATTTTCAGGCAACTAATGAAAAACTGTTTTTT.

The chain's CDR3 is CASSYRDSSGNTIYF. The CDR3 coding sequence is TGTGCCAGCAGTTACCGGGACAGTTCTGGAAACACCATATATTTT. The chain is built from TRBV6-6 and TRBJ1-3; 7 bases line up with TRBD1. The CDR3 sequence is 15 residues long. V dropped 2 bases and J dropped 1; count of bases not matched to a gene: 2. The germline V gene encodes CDR1 MNHNY and CDR2 SVGAGI (reference sequence).

The chain combines TRBV7-3 with TRBJ1-5; D is perhaps TRBD1 (5 bases). Looked up from germline, CDR1 is SGHTA and CDR2 is FQGTGA. The CDR3 contains 18 residues. The V end was cut by 2 bases, the J end by 6 bases, with 23 bases between. The CDR3 region is CASSLPSWLLRDPQPQHF. The CDR3 DNA sequence: TGTGCCAGCAGCTTACCATCGTGGCTACTCAGGGACCCTCAGCCCCAGCATTTT.

This clone was observed a single time. The chain couples TRBV6-1 to TRBJ1-2, with D unclear. The germline V and J ends were trimmed by 2 bases and 4 bases, with 8 bases remaining between them. The length of the CDR3 is 13 residues. Looked up from germline, CDR1 is MNHNS and CDR2 is SASEGT. The CDR3 region is CASSETVVYGYTF. CDR3 sequence (DNA): TGTGCCAGCAGTGAAACTGTAGTCTATGGCTACACCTTC.

The chain employs TRBV6-5 and TRBJ1-6; D not certain. The V gene's germline CDR1 is MNHEY and CDR2 SVGAGI. The germline V and J ends were trimmed by 0 bases and 9 bases, with 12 bases remaining between them. CDR3 length equals 15 residues. DNA for the CDR3: TGTGCCAGCAGTTACTCGCGGGCGCCGGGTTCACCCCTCCACTTT. Its translation: CASSYSRAPGSPLHF.